Shown below are 31 T cell receptor beta chains from a single sample sequenced in a study of blood T cell repertoires in COVID-19. Profiled with immunoSEQ multiplex PCR; TCRdb holds only in-frame clones, not every one. This table holds tens of thousands of clones, approximately 92% found once. The material sequenced was peripheral blood. These receptors originate from a human donor with active COVID-19. The donor label of this sample is uncertain.

For the CDR3, the DNA is TGTGCCAGCAGCCCGGCAGGGGCAAATCAGCCCCAGCATTTT. Translating gives CASSPAGANQPQHF. This rearrangement joins TRBV6-6 to TRBJ1-5, with D possibly matching TRBD1 (6 bases). Germline CDR1 reads MNHNY; CDR2 reads SVGAGI (reference sequence). The CDR3 is 14 amino acids. Trimming removed 6 bases at V and 4 bases at J, with 13 bases between.

V usage is TRBV2 and J usage is TRBJ1-5, with a possible D match to TRBD1 (5 bases). The V gene's germline CDR1 is SNHLY and CDR2 FYNNEI. Trimming stripped 6 bases from V and 5 bases from J, with 20 bases between. CDR3 length equals 16 residues. The CDR3 DNA follows: TGTGCCAGCAGAGACTTGGGGGGACGGTCTGATCAGCCCCAGCATTTT. This codes for CASRDLGGRSDQPQHF.

The chain is built from TRBV30 and TRBJ2-5; D is uncertain. Trimming pared 1 base from V and 5 bases from J, leaving 11 bases between. This CDR3 has 13 amino acids. Germline-derived CDR1 and CDR2 are GTSNPN and SVGIG (reference sequence). The CDR3 sequence: CAWSGSPGETQYF. Here the CDR3 DNA reads TGTGCCTGGAGTGGCTCCCCCGGGGAGACCCAGTACTTC.

The chain combines TRBV12-2 with TRBJ1-1; the table calls TRBD1, which could not be checked here. TRBV12-2 is termed a pseudogene. This CDR3 comprises 17 residues. CDR3 bases: TGTGCAAGTCGCCCTCAAGTCTCCAGGGACACCAACACTGAAGCTTTCTTT. Its translation: CASRPQVSRDTNTEAFF.

The chain joins TRBV7-9 to TRBJ2-7; 7 bases are a match to TRBD1. The V gene's germline CDR1 is SEHNR and CDR2 FQNEAQ (reference sequence). Trimming at V came to 3 bases and at J to 4 bases, leaving 6 bases not matched to a gene. The CDR3 extends over 14 amino acids. The CDR3 DNA reads as TGTGCCAGCAGCTTCGGGGACAGCCCTTACGAGCAGTACTTC. The encoded protein is CASSFGDSPYEQYF. Full variable domain (missing parts from reference TRBV7-9 and TRBJ2-7): DTGVSQNPRHKITKRGQNVTFRCDPISEHNRLYWYRQTLGQGPEFLTYFQNEAQLEKSRLLSDRFSAERPKGSFSTLEIQRTEQGDSAMYLCASSFGDSPYEQYFGPGTRLTVT.

The CDR3 sequence is CRPLEYNEQFF. CDR3 in DNA: TGCAGGCCACTAGAGTACAATGAGCAGTTCTTC. The V gene is TRBV20-1, the J gene TRBJ2-1, with D possibly TRBD2 on 5 matching bases. The CDR3 spans 11 residues. Germline CDR1 and CDR2: DFQATT and SNEGSKA (reference sequence).

This chain uses TRBV11-2 with TRBJ1-3, with D unresolved. V was cut by 2 bases and J by 0 bases, with 11 bases left in between. The CDR3 spans 16 residues. Germline assignment: CDR1 SGHAT and CDR2 FQNNGV. The CDR3 DNA follows: TGTGCCAGCAGCTTACGAGGGCAGAGCTCTGGAAACACCATATATTTT. Its translation: CASSLRGQSSGNTIYF.

This chain connects TRBV7-2 to TRBJ2-5, with D possibly TRBD2 on 6 matching bases. The V and J ends lost 5 bases and 6 bases respectively, with 16 bases between them. This CDR3 region has 14 residues. The germline CDR1 and CDR2 sequences are SGHTA and FQGNSA. The CDR3 loop reads CASSVTSLSKTQYF. In DNA, the CDR3 is TGTGCCAGCAGCGTAACTAGCTTGTCAAAGACCCAGTACTTC.

V gene TRBV2 combines with J gene TRBJ2-5; D is uncertain. This CDR3 has 11 amino acids. The germline gives CDR1 SNHLY, CDR2 FYNNEI. V was cut by 4 bases and J by 7 bases, with 7 bases left in between. The CDR3 is CASSALRTQYF. CDR3 DNA sequence: TGTGCCAGCAGTGCCCTCAGGACCCAGTACTTC.

The chain employs TRBV7-2 and TRBJ1-1; 8 bases agree with TRBD1. The length of the CDR3 is 14 residues. Per germline, CDR1 SGHTA and CDR2 FQGNSA. V shed 8 bases, J shed 5 bases, and the junction held 10 bases outside the gene matches. CDR3: CASDRTGGRTEAFF. The CDR3 DNA reads as TGTGCCAGCGACAGAACAGGGGGGAGGACTGAAGCTTTCTTT.

A few counts support this clone. J is TRBJ1-1 and V is TRBV28; the D gene is possibly TRBD1 (5 bases). Germline values: CDR1 MDHEN, CDR2 SYDVKM. The CDR3 contains 16 residues. V lost 5 bases and J 0 bases, leaving 16 bases between the germline ends. The CDR3 loop reads CASSVPSRTMNTEAFF. CDR3 nucleotide sequence: TGTGCCAGCAGTGTTCCGAGTAGGACAATGAACACTGAAGCTTTCTTT.

This clone was counted a single time. This sample also contains other DNA sequences that code for the same CDR3. The chain links TRBV24-1 to TRBJ1-2, with D possibly matching TRBD1 (5 bases). This CDR3 comprises 16 residues. With 2 bases removed from V and 5 bases from J, the gap between germline ends came to 17 bases. Germline CDR1 KGHDR, CDR2 SFDVKD. As DNA, the CDR3 is TGTGCCACCAGTGATTCAAGGGACGGGAGATCGTATGGCTACACCTTC. Translated: CATSDSRDGRSYGYTF.

The rearrangement links TRBV7-2 to TRBJ2-1; 7 bases are shared with TRBD2. This CDR3 comprises 18 residues. Looked up from germline, CDR1 is SGHTA and CDR2 is FQGNSA. J was trimmed by 12 bases and V by 2 bases; bases with no gene match: 22. The CDR3 reads CASSLRASGAPSATRQFF. The CDR3 nucleotides read TGTGCCAGCAGCTTACGGGCTAGCGGAGCCCCATCTGCAACTCGGCAGTTCTTC. The variable domain in full, with the rest retrieved from reference TRBV7-2 and TRBJ2-1, is GAGVSQSPSNKVTEKGKDVELRCDPISGHTALYWYRQSLGQGLEFLIYFQGNSAPDKSGLPSDRFSAERTGGSVSTLTIQRTQQEDSAVYLCASSLRASGAPSATRQFFGPGTRLTVL.

The chain carries TRBV4-3 and TRBJ2-3; TRBD2 aligns across 14 bases. This CDR3 spans 17 amino acids. V lost 0 bases, J lost 6 bases, and 5 bases stayed unmatched. Per germline, CDR1 LGHNA and CDR2 YSLEER. The CDR3 DNA reads as TGCGCCAGCAGCCAAGATCCGACTAGCGGGAGGGAGGATACGCAGTATTTT. Encoded protein: CASSQDPTSGREDTQYF.

The V and J genes are TRBV5-1 and TRBJ2-7, with 7 bases identical to TRBD2. With 8 bases clipped from V and 0 bases from J, the junction kept 14 bases outside the gene matches. The CDR3 is 16 amino acids. From germline, CDR1 is SGHRS and CDR2 YFSETQ. This CDR3 is CASTPMRSGGSYEQYF. The CDR3 nucleotides are TGCGCCAGTACCCCCATGAGGTCGGGGGGCTCCTACGAGCAGTACTTC.

The chain combines TRBV6-5 with TRBJ1-4; D is undetermined. This CDR3 has 14 amino acids. The germline CDR1 and CDR2 sequences are MNHEY and SVGAGI. Trimming removed 5 bases from V and 8 bases from J, with 15 bases in between. The DNA of the CDR3 is TGTGCCAGCAGTACCGAGGGTTATCAGGAAAAACTGTTTTTT. Translated: CASSTEGYQEKLFF.

The chain uses TRBV7-2 and TRBJ2-3; D not resolved. The CDR3 is 14 residues long. V lost 5 bases to trimming and J lost 0 bases, with 9 bases between them. CDR1 SGHTA and CDR2 FQGNSA come from the germline V gene. The CDR3 DNA reads as TGTGCCAGCAGCAACCGACACAGCACAGATACGCAGTATTTT. Residues: CASSNRHSTDTQYF.

V gene TRBV6-5 combines with J gene TRBJ2-7, with a tentative D call TRBD1 (6 bases). Germline-derived CDR1 and CDR2 are MNHEY and SVGAGI. This CDR3 has 16 amino acids. V dropped 0 bases and J dropped 4 bases, with 16 bases sitting between them. Written as DNA, the CDR3 is TGTGCCAGCAGTTACTCGACAGGCAGGCCAGGATACGAGCAGTACTTC. Translation gives CASSYSTGRPGYEQYF.

The chain joins TRBV9 to TRBJ2-1; TRBD2 matches 11 bases. The CDR3 has 16 amino acids. The germline V gene has CDR1 SGDLS and CDR2 YYNGEE. V gave up 0 bases and J gave up 9 bases; unmatched junction bases: 8. The CDR3: CASSVDPLAGAGEQFF. The DNA for the CDR3 is TGTGCCAGCAGCGTAGACCCACTAGCGGGAGCTGGTGAGCAGTTCTTC.

This chain connects TRBV5-4 to TRBJ1-1, with TRBD1 matching 7 bases. The germline V gene encodes CDR1 SGHNT and CDR2 YYREEE (reference sequence). Trimming at V came to 3 bases and at J to 1 base, leaving 3 bases not matched to a gene. The CDR3 has 14 residues. The CDR3 here is CASSSRTGNTEAFF. The CDR3 DNA reads TGTGCCAGCAGCTCACGGACAGGGAACACTGAAGCTTTCTTT.

The V gene is TRBV7-2, the J gene TRBJ2-7, with 8 bases identical to TRBD2. Trimming cost V 5 bases and J 6 bases; bases outside gene matches: 15. The CDR3 has 16 residues. Germline CDR1 SGHTA, CDR2 FQGNSA. The CDR3 loop is CASSPPPGLGKREQYF. The CDR3 DNA sequence: TGTGCCAGCAGCCCACCCCCGGGACTAGGAAAACGCGAGCAGTACTTC.

V usage is TRBV6-5 and J usage is TRBJ1-1, with D perhaps matching TRBD1 (6 bases). The germline V gene encodes CDR1 MNHEY and CDR2 SVGAGI. This CDR3 is built from 15 residues. V lost 0 bases to trimming and J lost 6 bases, with 14 bases between them. CDR3 amino acids: CASSYSSGGLAEAFF. The DNA for the CDR3 is TGTGCCAGCAGTTACTCGTCGGGGGGCTTAGCTGAAGCTTTCTTT.

The chain has TRBV19 and TRBJ1-5; TRBD1 aligns across 8 bases. This CDR3 has 15 residues. The trim removed 7 bases at V and 3 bases at J, leaving 8 bases unmatched. Germline V gene sequence: CDR1 LNHDA, CDR2 SQIVND (reference sequence). CDR3: CASIRGTGTNQPQHF. In nucleotides, the CDR3 is TGTGCCAGTATTCGGGGGACAGGTACCAATCAGCCCCAGCATTTT.

The gene calls are TRBV9 and TRBJ1-3; the D gene is possibly TRBD1 (6 bases). Germline CDR1 SGDLS, CDR2 YYNGEE. V lost 4 bases and J lost 0, with 11 bases in between. This CDR3 spans 15 amino acids. The CDR3 DNA reads as TGTGCCAGCAGCTTCGGACAGATCTCTGGAAACACCATATATTTT. It codes for CASSFGQISGNTIYF.

The rearrangement joins TRBV19 to TRBJ2-3; D might be TRBD2 (6 bases). The CDR3 covers 14 residues. Trimming pared 5 bases from V and 3 bases from J, leaving 12 bases between. The germline CDR1 and CDR2 sequences are LNHDA and SQIVND (reference sequence). The DNA of the CDR3 is TGTGCCAGTAGTGATCATAGCGGAACAGATACGCAGTATTTT. Translating it yields CASSDHSGTDTQYF.

The CDR3 DNA sequence: TGTGCTAGTGGTCCCGGACAGGGGATGAACACTGAAGCTTTCTTT. It is translated as CASGPGQGMNTEAFF. V gene TRBV12-5 combines with J gene TRBJ1-1; 9 bases map to TRBD1. In germline, CDR1 is LGHNT, CDR2 FRNRAP. V lost 5 bases, J lost 0 bases, and 4 bases stayed unmatched. This CDR3 is built from 15 residues.

V is TRBV7-9 and J is TRBJ2-3; TRBD2 agrees at 8 bases. CDR1 and CDR2 from the germline V gene are SEHNR and FQNEAQ (reference sequence). CDR3 size: 15 residues. Unmatched junction bases numbered 6, after V lost 7 bases and J lost 0 bases. Written as DNA, the CDR3 is TGTGCCAGCACCATACGGGGGGGTAGCACAGATACGCAGTATTTT. Protein: CASTIRGGSTDTQYF.

This chain joins TRBV28 and TRBJ2-1; D is possibly TRBD2 (6 bases). The germline V gene has CDR1 MDHEN and CDR2 SYDVKM. CDR3 size: 14 residues. V shed 4 bases and J shed 2 bases, with 9 bases lying between them. CDR3 region: CASSSGVAYNEQFF. CDR3 sequence (DNA): TGTGCCAGCAGTTCGGGAGTAGCCTACAATGAGCAGTTCTTC. The complete variable domain, with remaining parts taken from reference TRBV28 and TRBJ2-1, reads DVKVTQSSRYLVKRTGEKVFLECVQDMDHENMFWYRQDPGLGLRLIYFSYDVKMKEKGDIPEGYSVSREKKERFSLILESASTNQTSMYLCASSSGVAYNEQFFGPGTRLTVL.

V is TRBV18 and J is TRBJ2-2; 10 nucleotides line up with TRBD1. The ends lost 3 bases at V and 4 bases at J; junction bases unmatched: 8. CDR3 size: 17 residues. The germline CDR1 and CDR2 sequences are KGHSH and LQKENI. CDR3 in amino acids: CASSPFEGQGTTGELFF. DNA for the CDR3: TGTGCCAGCTCACCGTTTGAGGGACAGGGGACCACCGGGGAGCTGTTTTTT.

V is TRBV28 and J is TRBJ2-1; 7 nucleotides match TRBD1. V shed 5 bases and J 5 bases; nucleotides not matched to a gene: 6. This CDR3 is built from 14 residues. In germline, CDR1 is MDHEN, CDR2 SYDVKM. CDR3 region: CASSPTGQHNEQFF. The CDR3, as DNA: TGTGCCAGCAGTCCCACGGGACAGCACAATGAGCAGTTCTTC.

The V call is TRBV12-2, the J call TRBJ2-7; the listed D gene, TRBD2, was not tested against the DNA. TRBV12-2 is assigned pseudogene status. The CDR3 is 15 amino acids. The CDR3 loop is CASRFLAGNPYEQYF. Written as DNA, the CDR3 is TGTGCAAGTCGCTTCCTAGCGGGGAACCCCTACGAGCAGTACTTC.